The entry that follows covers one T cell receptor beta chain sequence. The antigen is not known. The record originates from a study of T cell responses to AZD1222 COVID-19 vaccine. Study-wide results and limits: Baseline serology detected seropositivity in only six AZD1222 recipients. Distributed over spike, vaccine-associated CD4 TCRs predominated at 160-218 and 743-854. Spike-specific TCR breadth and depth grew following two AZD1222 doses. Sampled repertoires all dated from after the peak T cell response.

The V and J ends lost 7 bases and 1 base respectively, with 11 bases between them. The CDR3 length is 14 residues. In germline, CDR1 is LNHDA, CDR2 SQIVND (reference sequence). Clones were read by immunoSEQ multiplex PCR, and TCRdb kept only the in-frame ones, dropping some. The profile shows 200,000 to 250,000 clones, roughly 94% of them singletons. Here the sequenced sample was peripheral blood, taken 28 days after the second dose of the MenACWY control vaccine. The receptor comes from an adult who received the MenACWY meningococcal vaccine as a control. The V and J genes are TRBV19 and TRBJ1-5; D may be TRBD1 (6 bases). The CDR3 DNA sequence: TGTGCCAGTACCCAGGGGAAAAGCAATCAGCCCCAGCATTTT. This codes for CASTQGKSNQPQHF.